This passage covers 13 T cell receptor beta chains from one sample sequenced in a study of CD4 T cells in relation to SARS-CoV-2 and coronaviruses. Assay: immunoSEQ multiplex PCR; the TCRdb copy retains only in-frame clones and omits some. The sample yields around 9,700 clones, about 81% seen once. The antigens these receptors bind are not known. CD4+ T cells from unexposed donors were obtained before the COVID-19 pandemic (2011-2018). After ten to eleven days of culture, CD4+ T cells were isolated. The sequenced material came from CD4+ T cells from PBMCs, cultured in vitro. These receptors were taken from a human donor in good health.

The chain has TRBV6-1 and TRBJ2-5; 9 nucleotides match TRBD2. Germline loops: CDR1 MNHNS, CDR2 SASEGT. Trimming cost V 2 bases and J 5 bases; bases outside gene matches: 6. The CDR3 totals 15 residues. The CDR3 DNA reads as TGTGCCAGCAGTGAATTGTCTAGCGGGGTGGAGACCCAGTACTTC. It codes for CASSELSSGVETQYF.

The V gene is TRBV4-1, the J gene TRBJ1-4, with D possibly matching TRBD1 (5 bases). CDR1 is MGHRA and CDR2 is YSYEKL in the germline V gene. Trimming shortened V by 3 bases and J by 5 bases, and 16 bases separated the two germline ends. CDR3 size: 16 residues. The CDR3 coding sequence is TGCGCCAGCAGCCATATCAGCAGGGTGCCGAATGAAAAACTGTTTTTT. Its protein is CASSHISRVPNEKLFF.

The chain combines TRBV6-5 with TRBJ1-1, with D tentatively TRBD1 (5 bases). V was trimmed by 7 bases and J by 1 base, leaving 10 bases between them. Germline V gene lookup returns CDR1 MNHEY and CDR2 SVGAGI. The CDR3 has 13 amino acids. CDR3 bases: TGTGCCAGCACTACGGGGGAGAACACTGAAGCTTTCTTT. Protein: CASTTGENTEAFF.

V gene TRBV7-6 combines with J gene TRBJ1-2, with D possibly TRBD1 on 5 matching bases. Germline-derived CDR1 and CDR2 are SGHVS and FNYEAQ. V was cut by 5 bases and J by 8 bases, with 21 bases left in between. The length of the CDR3 is 15 residues. The CDR3 reads CASSPELQGTGGYTF. The CDR3 nucleotides are TGTGCCAGCAGCCCAGAACTTCAGGGTACCGGCGGCTACACCTTC.

V is TRBV10-3 and J is TRBJ2-1, with D hard to call. Trimming shortened V by 6 bases and J by 0 bases, and 15 bases separated the two germline ends. The CDR3 is made up of 16 amino acids. Per the germline V gene, CDR1 is ENHRY and CDR2 is SYGVKD. The chain's CDR3 is CAISPLDVSSYNEQFF. The CDR3 nucleotides read TGTGCCATCAGCCCTCTGGACGTCAGCTCCTACAATGAGCAGTTCTTC.

V is TRBV7-2 and J is TRBJ1-4; TRBD1 might be the D (6 bases). The CDR3 is made up of 17 amino acids. V lost 4 bases and J 4 bases, leaving 19 bases between the germline ends. Germline V lookup: CDR1 SGHTA, CDR2 FQGNSA. The CDR3 protein is CASSSPFRTAYNEKLFF. CDR3 coding DNA: TGTGCCAGCAGCTCGCCGTTCCGGACAGCCTATAATGAAAAACTGTTTTTT. The full variable domain, in which reference TRBV7-2 and TRBJ1-4 provide the parts outside the CDR3, is GAGVSQSPSNKVTEKGKDVELRCDPISGHTALYWYRQSLGQGLEFLIYFQGNSAPDKSGLPSDRFSAERTGGSVSTLTIQRTQQEDSAVYLCASSSPFRTAYNEKLFFGSGTQLSVL.

The chain links TRBV30 to TRBJ2-7; possibly TRBD1 for D (7 bases). Trimming shortened V by 3 bases and J by 4 bases, and 19 bases separated the two germline ends. From germline, CDR1 is GTSNPN and CDR2 SVGIG (reference sequence). This CDR3 region has 15 residues. CDR3 nucleotide sequence: TGTGCCTGGAGCGGGCCGGAGGGGGCCCTATACGAGCAGTACTTC. Translating gives CAWSGPEGALYEQYF. Variable domain in full (rest from reference TRBV30 and TRBJ2-7): SQTIHQWPATLVQPVGSPLSLECTVEGTSNPNLYWYRQAAGRGLQLLFYSVGIGQISSEVPQNLSASRPQDRQFILSSKKLLLSDSGFYLCAWSGPEGALYEQYFGPGTRLTVT.

This clone appeared a few times. The chain carries TRBV19 and TRBJ1-5; D gene uncertain. CDR1 is LNHDA, CDR2 SQIVND, per germline (reference sequence). Trimming stripped 6 bases from V and 5 bases from J, with 17 bases between. The CDR3 contains 15 residues. CDR3 DNA: TGTGCCAGTAGGTCAGACACCCTCTCCCATCAGCCCCAGCATTTT. This codes for CASRSDTLSHQPQHF.

The table lists this clone with a count of one. This chain uses TRBV9 with TRBJ2-1, with 8 nucleotides matching TRBD2. The CDR3 loop spans 18 amino acids. Germline trimming cut 0 bases from V and 5 bases from J; bases unmatched to any gene: 13. Germline CDR1 is SGDLS and CDR2 is YYNGEE. As DNA, the CDR3 is TGTGCCAGCAGCGTAGGTAGCGGGGACCACTTATTTAACAATGAGCAGTTCTTC. Amino acid sequence: CASSVGSGDHLFNNEQFF.

The chain recombines TRBV7-2 with TRBJ1-2, with 7 bases lining up with TRBD1. Germline assignment: CDR1 SGHTA and CDR2 FQGNSA. Trimming removed 6 bases from V and 4 bases from J; junction bases left unmatched: 2. This CDR3 spans 12 amino acids. CDR3 region: CASSPGGYGYTF. For the CDR3, the DNA is TGTGCCAGCAGTCCAGGGGGCTATGGCTACACCTTC. Filled out from reference TRBV7-2 and TRBJ1-2, the complete variable domain reads GAGVSQSPSNKVTEKGKDVELRCDPISGHTALYWYRQSLGQGLEFLIYFQGNSAPDKSGLPSDRFSAERTGGSVSTLTIQRTQQEDSAVYLCASSPGGYGYTFGSGTRLTVV.

The CDR3 DNA reads as TGCGCCAGCAGCCGAGGGGGGACGGGTGACACCGGGGAGCTGTTTTTT. It translates to CASSRGGTGDTGELFF. The chain carries TRBV5-1 and TRBJ2-2; D may match TRBD1 or TRBD2 (6 bases each). CDR1 SGHRS and CDR2 YFSETQ come from the germline V gene. Trimming shortened V by 4 bases and J by 3 bases, and 16 bases separated the two germline ends. The CDR3 is 16 residues long.

The sample holds a few counts of this clone. The V call is TRBV19, the J call TRBJ2-7, with D uncertain. Trimming removed 1 base at V and 8 bases at J, with 6 bases between. This CDR3 spans 11 amino acids. The germline V gene encodes CDR1 LNHDA and CDR2 SQIVND (reference sequence). CDR3 residues: CASSIGEQQYF. The CDR3, as DNA: TGTGCCAGTAGTATAGGAGAGCAGCAGTACTTC.

This chain joins TRBV2 and TRBJ2-1, with D maybe TRBD1 (5 bases). The germline V gene encodes CDR1 SNHLY and CDR2 FYNNEI. This CDR3 spans 14 amino acids. The germline V and J ends were trimmed by 1 base and 9 bases, with 13 bases remaining between them. CDR3 residues: CASSEGSWGVEQFF. The CDR3 bases are TGTGCCAGCAGTGAAGGTTCCTGGGGCGTTGAGCAGTTCTTC.